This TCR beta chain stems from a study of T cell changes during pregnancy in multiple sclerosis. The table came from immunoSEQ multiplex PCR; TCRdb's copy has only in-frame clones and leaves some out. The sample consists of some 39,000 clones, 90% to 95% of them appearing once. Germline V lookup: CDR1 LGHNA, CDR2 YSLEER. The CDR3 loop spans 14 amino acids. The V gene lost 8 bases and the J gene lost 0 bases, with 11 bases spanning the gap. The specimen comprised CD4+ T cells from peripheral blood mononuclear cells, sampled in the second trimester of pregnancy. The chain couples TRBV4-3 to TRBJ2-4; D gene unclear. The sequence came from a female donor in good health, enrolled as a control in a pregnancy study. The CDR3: CASPGSKAKNIQYF. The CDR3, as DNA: TGCGCCAGCCCCGGGTCGAAAGCCAAAAACATTCAGTACTTC.